The next 5 T cell receptor beta chains were all read from a single sample in a study of vaccination and CD4 T cells after COVID-19. Their specific antigens are unknown. Treatment described: approximately 9-day PBMC culture with coronavirus spike peptide pools or control peptides (ViraFEST assay). An Oncomine TCR Beta short-read assay was used to sequence the DNA from cultured CD4+ T cells. TCRdb independently ran MiXCR on the PCR reads; one entry per CDR3 protein. This table has roughly 10,000 distinct CDR3 sequences, around 50% appearing once. Source material: CD4+ T cells from blood, cultured in vitro. Receptors were obtained from a human donor who had recovered from COVID-19.

The chain carries TRBV6-1 and TRBJ2-5; D is possibly TRBD2 (6 bases). With 3 bases removed from V and 2 bases from J, the gap between germline ends came to 10 bases. CDR1 MNHNS and CDR2 SASEGT come from the germline V gene. The CDR3 spans 14 residues. The CDR3 DNA is TGTGCCAGCAGTGACCTAGCGTTTCAAGAGACCCAGTACTTC. It encodes CASSDLAFQETQYF.

This clonotype was observed a handful of times. The chain employs TRBV7-2 and TRBJ1-1; the match to TRBD1 covers 7 bases. Germline values: CDR1 SGHTA, CDR2 FQGNSA. The CDR3 is 15 amino acids. With 4 bases clipped from V and 4 bases from J, the junction kept 9 bases outside the gene matches. The CDR3: CASSSSTGRSTEAFF. In DNA form, the CDR3 reads TGTGCCAGCAGCTCGTCGACAGGGCGGAGCACTGAAGCTTTCTTT.

V is TRBV7-2 and J is TRBJ2-5; 9 bases map to TRBD1. Germline CDR1 SGHTA, CDR2 FQGNSA. V lost 5 bases, J lost 5 bases, and 6 bases stayed unmatched. This CDR3 is built from 14 residues. CDR3 sequence: CASSQQGAGETQYF. CDR3 DNA sequence: TGTGCCAGCAGCCAACAGGGGGCAGGGGAGACCCAGTACTTC.

This clonotype has more than one count but fewer than ten. The rearrangement joins TRBV10-3 to TRBJ2-2; D unresolved. Per the germline V gene, CDR1 is ENHRY and CDR2 is SYGVKD. Trimming shortened V by 0 bases and J by 3 bases, and 8 bases separated the two germline ends. This CDR3 is 15 amino acids long. CDR3 sequence (DNA): TGTGCCATCAGTGAGTCGAGATGGGACACCGGGGAGCTGTTTTTT. It is translated as CAISESRWDTGELFF.

The sample holds one count of this clonotype. The chain uses TRBV20-1 and TRBJ2-5; D remains ambiguous. This CDR3 has 12 amino acids. V lost 0 bases and J lost 5, with 7 bases in between. Germline V gene sequence: CDR1 DFQATT, CDR2 SNEGSKA (reference sequence). In nucleotides, the CDR3 is TGCAGTGCTAGAGATGCCCTCGAGACCCAGTACTTC. Translation: CSARDALETQYF.